The 19 T cell receptor beta chains below all came from one sample that was sequenced in a study of graft-versus-host responses after intestinal transplantation. What these receptors recognize is not known. Assay: immunoSEQ multiplex PCR; the TCRdb copy retains only in-frame clones and omits some. The table shows over 85,000 clones, with 93% occurring only once. The starting material was unstimulated CD8+ T cells sorted from spleen or lymph node cells, obtained before intestinal transplant. These receptors all come from a human donor who received an intestinal transplant.

The chain recombines TRBV2 with TRBJ2-7; 7 bases match TRBD2. Trimming at V came to 10 bases and at J to 0 bases, leaving 12 bases not matched to a gene. The CDR3 covers 15 residues. Germline-derived CDR1 and CDR2 are SNHLY and FYNNEI. CDR3 bases: TGTGCCATCTACCGGGCTAGCGGTAACTCCTACGAGCAGTACTTC. It translates to CAIYRASGNSYEQYF.

The chain carries TRBV5-1 and TRBJ2-7; 11 bases are shared with TRBD2. The CDR3 extends over 14 amino acids. Germline loops: CDR1 SGHRS, CDR2 YFSETQ. Trimming took 7 bases from V and 0 from J; bases not matched to a gene: 3. The CDR3 here is CASGTSGFSYEQYF. CDR3 nucleotides: TGCGCCAGCGGGACTAGCGGTTTCTCCTACGAGCAGTACTTC.

This clone was observed a single time. V is TRBV5-6 and J is TRBJ2-1; 9 nucleotides agree with TRBD2. Germline lookup yields CDR1 SGHDT and CDR2 YYEEEE. The J segment lost 9 bases and the V segment lost 4 bases, leaving 11 bases of the junction unmatched. The CDR3 length is 15 residues. CDR3 sequence: CASSGSGSGYLEQFF. The DNA of the CDR3 is TGTGCCAGCAGCGGTAGCGGGAGTGGGTATCTTGAGCAGTTCTTC.

V gene TRBV2 combines with J gene TRBJ2-2; D could derive from TRBD1 or TRBD2 (5 bases each). CDR3 length: 15 amino acids. Trimming cost V 7 bases and J 2 bases, with 14 bases left between them. Germline CDR1 is SNHLY and CDR2 is FYNNEI. For the CDR3, the DNA is TGTGCCAGCACCCTAAGGGACCTTAACACCGGGGAGCTGTTTTTT. Translation: CASTLRDLNTGELFF. The entire variable domain, with the rest obtained from reference TRBV2 and TRBJ2-2, is as follows: EPEVTQTPSHQVTQMGQEVILRCVPISNHLYFYWYRQILGQKVEFLVSFYNNEISEKSEIFDDQFSVERPDGSNFTLKIRSTKLEDSAMYFCASTLRDLNTGELFFGEGSRLTVL.

The rearrangement uses TRBV7-8 and TRBJ2-1; TRBD1 might be the D (6 bases). CDR3 size: 13 residues. Per germline, CDR1 SGHVS and CDR2 FQNEAQ. Between the trimmed V and J ends, which lost 2 bases and 10 bases, there was a span of 12 bases. The CDR3 region has the DNA TGTGCCAGCAGCTTACTGGCTGGGACAGAGCAGTTCTTC. Its protein product is CASSLLAGTEQFF.

V gene TRBV9 combines with J gene TRBJ1-5; the D gene is possibly TRBD1 (5 bases). The CDR3 sequence is 15 residues long. Germline lookup yields CDR1 SGDLS and CDR2 YYNGEE. Trimming removed 0 bases at V and 4 bases at J, with 11 bases between. The CDR3: CASSVEGARNQPQHF. CDR3 coding DNA: TGTGCCAGCAGCGTAGAAGGGGCGAGAAATCAGCCCCAGCATTTT.

The chain links TRBV27 to TRBJ2-3, with 14 nucleotides matching TRBD2. Looked up from germline, CDR1 is MNHEY and CDR2 is SMNVEV (reference sequence). The CDR3 spans 14 residues. V shed 9 bases, J shed 4 bases, and the junction held 3 bases outside the gene matches. The CDR3 sequence: CASRLAGGPDTQYF. The CDR3 DNA reads as TGTGCCAGTAGACTAGCGGGAGGGCCAGATACGCAGTATTTT.

CDR3 in DNA: TGTGCCAGTAGTTCCCAAGGGGCATACTATGGCTACACCTTC. Translated, it gives CASSSQGAYYGYTF. This chain connects TRBV19 to TRBJ1-2; D is perhaps TRBD1 (5 bases). V was shortened by 5 bases and J by 3 bases, with 13 bases between the two germline ends. The CDR3 consists of 14 residues. In germline, CDR1 is LNHDA, CDR2 SQIVND (reference sequence).

The CDR3 DNA reads as TGCGCCAGCAGCCAACCTGTGGTAAGAGAAGCTTTCTTT. Translation: CASSQPVVREAFF. This chain connects TRBV4-1 to TRBJ1-1; no definite D call. The germline V and J ends were trimmed by 2 bases and 8 bases, with 12 bases remaining between them. CDR1 is MGHRA and CDR2 is YSYEKL in the germline V gene. The CDR3 has 13 residues.

This sequence joins TRBV7-3 and TRBJ2-2; TRBD2 matches 11 bases. Trimming at V came to 2 bases and at J to 6 bases, leaving 5 bases not matched to a gene. This CDR3 is built from 16 residues. Germline V CDR1 and CDR2: SGHTA, FQGTGA. CDR3 coding DNA: TGTGCCAGCAGCTTATCATTAGCGGGAGGGCCCGGGGAGCTGTTTTTT. Translated: CASSLSLAGGPGELFF.

The chain employs TRBV27 and TRBJ2-7; no reliable D call. The V end was cut by 2 bases, the J end by 7 bases, with 12 bases between. The V gene's germline CDR1 is MNHEY and CDR2 SMNVEV (reference sequence). CDR3 length: 13 residues. CDR3 amino acids: CASSLRTNGEQYF. The CDR3 DNA reads TGTGCCAGCAGTTTAAGGACGAATGGGGAGCAGTACTTC.

The J gene is TRBJ1-2, the V gene TRBV19; perhaps TRBD1 as D (5 bases). The CDR3 is made up of 13 amino acids. Germline loops: CDR1 LNHDA, CDR2 SQIVND (reference sequence). The V end lost 3 bases, the J end lost 10 bases, and 15 bases lay between the germline ends. The CDR3 sequence is CASSMGREGDYTF. CDR3 in DNA: TGTGCCAGTAGTATGGGCAGGGAAGGGGACTACACCTTC.

The chain has TRBV27 and TRBJ2-2, with 10 positions matching TRBD2. CDR3 length: 16 amino acids. With V trimmed by 6 bases and J by 2 bases, 6 bases remained unmatched. The germline V gene encodes CDR1 MNHEY and CDR2 SMNVEV (reference sequence). The CDR3 DNA reads as TGTGCCAGCAGCTCTGGACTAGCGGTTAACACCGGGGAGCTGTTTTTT. Amino acid sequence: CASSSGLAVNTGELFF.

The chain employs TRBV19 and TRBJ2-7, with 7 bases identical to TRBD1. J lost 2 bases, V lost 3 bases, and 13 bases had no gene match. From germline, CDR1 is LNHDA and CDR2 SQIVND (reference sequence). The CDR3 has 17 residues. CDR3 protein: CASSIGTDTMPPYEQYF. The CDR3 region has the DNA TGTGCCAGTAGTATCGGGACAGACACAATGCCACCCTACGAGCAGTACTTC.

This rearrangement joins TRBV30 to TRBJ1-2, with 7 bases aligning to TRBD1. Germline trimming cut 5 bases from V and 4 bases from J; bases unmatched to any gene: 10. The CDR3 covers 14 residues. Germline CDR1 reads GTSNPN; CDR2 reads SVGIG (reference sequence). The CDR3, as DNA: TGTGCCTGGTTTCAAAAGGGACAGTTCTATGGCTACACCTTC. This encodes CAWFQKGQFYGYTF.

The rearrangement joins TRBV15 to TRBJ2-7; TRBD2 might be the D (5 bases). The CDR3 spans 14 residues. Per the germline V gene, CDR1 is LNHNV and CDR2 is YYDKDF (reference sequence). V lost 1 base and J 2 bases, leaving 9 bases between the germline ends. This chain's CDR3 is CATSRAERTYEQYF. CDR3 DNA: TGTGCCACCAGCAGAGCCGAGCGGACCTACGAGCAGTACTTC.

This chain links TRBV27 with TRBJ1-1; no definite D call. CDR1 MNHEY and CDR2 SMNVEV come from the germline V gene (reference sequence). V was trimmed by 3 bases and J by 6 bases, leaving 11 bases between them. The CDR3 has 13 residues. The CDR3 nucleotides are TGTGCCAGCAGTTTGGGCAGGAGCCCTGAAGCTTTCTTT. Its translation is CASSLGRSPEAFF.

This clone was seen only once. The V and J genes are TRBV4-1 and TRBJ2-5, with 12 bases fitting TRBD2. The V gene end was trimmed by 1 base and the J gene end by 3 bases; junction bases not matched to a gene: 6. Per germline, CDR1 MGHRA and CDR2 YSYEKL. The CDR3 covers 17 residues. CDR3 sequence (DNA): TGCGCCAGCAGCCAAGGTTATCGACTAGCGGGAGAAGAGACCCAGTACTTC. Translation: CASSQGYRLAGEETQYF.

This clone has more than one count but fewer than ten. CDR3 amino acids: CASSKPDGTYEQYF. In nucleotides, the CDR3 is TGTGCCAGCAGCAAACCCGACGGGACCTACGAGCAGTACTTC. The rearrangement links TRBV21-1 to TRBJ2-7; the table's D call, TRBD2, has no DNA check behind it. TRBV21-1 is a recognized pseudogene. The CDR3 runs to 14 residues.